A single sample is the source of the 10 T cell receptor beta chains below, sequenced in a study of cytomegalovirus exposure and HLA in healthy donors. The PCR used 60 Vbeta and 13 Jbeta primers. Sequenced by immunoSEQ multiplex PCR; TCRdb stores in-frame clones only, minus some. The sample carries 180,000 or so clones, 75% recorded once. Sequencing was performed on PBMCs. Receptors originate from a middle-aged woman in good health and CMV-seropositive.

This sequence joins TRBV18 and TRBJ1-5; no firm D call. The V gene lost 8 bases and the J gene lost 0 bases, with 26 bases spanning the gap. The CDR3 spans 19 residues. Germline assignment: CDR1 KGHSH and CDR2 LQKENI. The CDR3 DNA reads TGTGCCAGCCAAAGAGAGAAAACGGGAGGTGGCTATAGCAATCAGCCCCAGCATTTT. Translated: CASQREKTGGGYSNQPQHF.

This clone was found once. This rearrangement joins TRBV19 to TRBJ1-1, with TRBD1 matching 8 bases. V lost 8 bases and J lost 7; bases outside the gene matches: 15. CDR1 is LNHDA and CDR2 is SQIVND in the germline V gene (reference sequence). The CDR3 spans 15 residues. As DNA, the CDR3 is TGTGCCAGTGCATCAGGGGGCGCCGGTCAACTTGAAGCTTTCTTT. It yields the protein CASASGGAGQLEAFF. Supplemented by reference TRBV19 and TRBJ1-1, the full variable domain reads DGGITQSPKYLFRKEGQNVTLSCEQNLNHDAMYWYRQDPGQGLRLIYYSQIVNDFQKGDIAEGYSVSREKKESFPLTVTSAQKNPTAFYLCASASGGAGQLEAFFGQGTRLTVV.

This chain joins TRBV7-3 and TRBJ1-3; D gene unclear. The germline V gene has CDR1 SGHTA and CDR2 FQGTGA. The CDR3 is 13 amino acids. V dropped 5 bases and J dropped 4 bases, with 9 bases sitting between them. The CDR3 nucleotides are TGTGCCAGCAGCCCCTGGCGGGGAAACACCATATATTTT. The encoded protein is CASSPWRGNTIYF.

The J gene is TRBJ2-2, the V gene TRBV28; 7 bases are a match to TRBD1. The J segment lost 6 bases and the V segment lost 5 bases, leaving 12 bases of the junction unmatched. The CDR3 extends over 16 amino acids. Looked up from germline, CDR1 is MDHEN and CDR2 is SYDVKM. The CDR3: CASSIHRGSVPGELFF. DNA for the CDR3: TGTGCCAGCAGTATCCACAGGGGTAGTGTCCCCGGGGAGCTGTTTTTT.

The rearrangement joins TRBV7-2 to TRBJ2-5; D might be TRBD2 (6 bases). The CDR3 has 14 amino acids. Between the trimmed V and J ends, which lost 1 base and 5 bases, there was a span of 11 bases. Germline V gene sequence: CDR1 SGHTA, CDR2 FQGNSA. CDR3 coding DNA: TGTGCCAGCAGCTTAGGAGGACTAATGGAGACCCAGTACTTC. Amino acid sequence: CASSLGGLMETQYF.

This clone has only one observation. The gene calls are TRBV5-5 and TRBJ1-2; 8 positions match TRBD1. Unmatched junction bases numbered 8, after V lost 3 bases and J lost 4 bases. Germline V lookup: CDR1 SGHKS, CDR2 YYEKEE (reference sequence). The CDR3 runs 15 residues. CDR3 sequence: CASSSTGELSYGYTF. CDR3 sequence (DNA): TGTGCCAGCAGCTCGACAGGGGAGTTGAGCTATGGCTACACCTTC.

The V and J genes are TRBV2 and TRBJ1-1, with 7 bases that match TRBD1. The V gene's germline CDR1 is SNHLY and CDR2 FYNNEI. V lost 10 bases to trimming and J lost 4 bases; unmatched junction nucleotides: 9. The CDR3 totals 13 residues. This chain's CDR3 is CANRKGAGTEAFF. CDR3 DNA sequence: TGTGCCAACCGAAAGGGGGCAGGCACTGAAGCTTTCTTT. The full variable domain, its missing parts supplied by reference TRBV2 and TRBJ1-1, is EPEVTQTPSHQVTQMGQEVILRCVPISNHLYFYWYRQILGQKVEFLVSFYNNEISEKSEIFDDQFSVERPDGSNFTLKIRSTKLEDSAMYFCANRKGAGTEAFFGQGTRLTVV.

J is TRBJ2-5 and V is TRBV5-1; TRBD2 matches 7 bases. The J segment lost 5 bases and the V segment lost 4 bases, leaving 8 bases of the junction unmatched. The CDR3 has 14 residues. Germline V gene data show CDR1 as SGHRS and CDR2 as YFSETQ. DNA of the CDR3: TGCGCCAGCAGCCAACCGGGGGGAGGCGAGACCCAGTACTTC. The encoded protein is CASSQPGGGETQYF.

The V and J genes are TRBV14 and TRBJ1-2; 8 bases are a match to TRBD1. Germline CDR1 reads SGHDN; CDR2 reads FVKESK. The CDR3 consists of 15 residues. J was trimmed by 8 bases and V by 2 bases; bases with no gene match: 10. The DNA for the CDR3 is TGTGCCAGCAGCCAATTGAGACAGGGGAGCGGGGGCTACACCTTC. It codes for CASSQLRQGSGGYTF.

The rearrangement uses TRBV2 and TRBJ2-3, with D possibly being TRBD2 (5 bases). Per the germline V gene, CDR1 is SNHLY and CDR2 is FYNNEI. Trimming removed 6 bases at V and 6 bases at J, with 19 bases between. The length of the CDR3 is 15 residues. The CDR3 nucleotides read TGTGCCAGCAGAAAAGGTCTCGCCGGGGTGGATACGCAGTATTTT. It is translated as CASRKGLAGVDTQYF.